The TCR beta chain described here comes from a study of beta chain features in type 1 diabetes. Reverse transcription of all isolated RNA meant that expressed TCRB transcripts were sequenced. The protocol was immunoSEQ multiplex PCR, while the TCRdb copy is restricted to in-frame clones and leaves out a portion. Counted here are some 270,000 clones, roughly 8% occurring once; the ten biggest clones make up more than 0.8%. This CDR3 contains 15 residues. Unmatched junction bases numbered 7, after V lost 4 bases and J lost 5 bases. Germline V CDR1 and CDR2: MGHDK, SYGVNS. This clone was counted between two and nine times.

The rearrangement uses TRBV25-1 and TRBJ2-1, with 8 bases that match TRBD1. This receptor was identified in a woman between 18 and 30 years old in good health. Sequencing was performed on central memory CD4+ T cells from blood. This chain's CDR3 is CASSVLGTGDNEQFF. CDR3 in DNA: TGTGCCAGCAGTGTCCTTGGGACAGGCGACAATGAGCAGTTCTTC.